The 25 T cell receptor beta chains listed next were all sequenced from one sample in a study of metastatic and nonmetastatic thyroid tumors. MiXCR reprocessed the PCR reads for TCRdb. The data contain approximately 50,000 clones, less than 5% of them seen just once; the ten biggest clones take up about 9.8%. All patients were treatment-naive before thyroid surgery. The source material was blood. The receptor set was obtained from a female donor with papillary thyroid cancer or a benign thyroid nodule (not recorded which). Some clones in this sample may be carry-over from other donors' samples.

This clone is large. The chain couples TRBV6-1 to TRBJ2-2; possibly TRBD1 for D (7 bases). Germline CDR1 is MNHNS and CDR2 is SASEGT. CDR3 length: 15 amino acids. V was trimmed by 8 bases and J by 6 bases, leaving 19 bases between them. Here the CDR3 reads CASAHFTGEAGELFF. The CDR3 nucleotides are TGTGCCAGCGCCCACTTCACAGGGGAGGCCGGGGAGCTGTTTTTT.

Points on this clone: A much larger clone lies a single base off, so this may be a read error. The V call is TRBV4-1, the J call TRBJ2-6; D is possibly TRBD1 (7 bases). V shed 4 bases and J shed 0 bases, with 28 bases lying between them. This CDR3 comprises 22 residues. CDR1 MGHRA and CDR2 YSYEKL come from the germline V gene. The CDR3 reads CASSLQGGSGGQGGSGANVLTF. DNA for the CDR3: TGCGCCAGCAGCCTACAAGGAGGGAGCGGCGGGCAGGGGGGCTCTGGGGCCAACGTCCTGACTTTC.

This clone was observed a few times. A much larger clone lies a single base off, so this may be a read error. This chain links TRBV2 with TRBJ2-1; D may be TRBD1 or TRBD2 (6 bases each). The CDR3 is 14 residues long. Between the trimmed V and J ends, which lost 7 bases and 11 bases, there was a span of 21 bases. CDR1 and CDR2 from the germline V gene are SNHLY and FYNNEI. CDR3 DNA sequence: TGTGCCAGCACCCTCACGTTGTGGGGGGCTCAGCAGTTCTTC. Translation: CASTLTLWGAQQFF.

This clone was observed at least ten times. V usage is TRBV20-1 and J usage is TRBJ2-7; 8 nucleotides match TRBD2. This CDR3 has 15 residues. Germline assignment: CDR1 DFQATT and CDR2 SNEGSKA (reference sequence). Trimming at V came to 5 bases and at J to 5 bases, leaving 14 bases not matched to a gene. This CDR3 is CSAAEGAGDSNEQYF. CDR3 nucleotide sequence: TGCAGTGCTGCTGAGGGAGCGGGAGATTCTAACGAGCAGTACTTC.

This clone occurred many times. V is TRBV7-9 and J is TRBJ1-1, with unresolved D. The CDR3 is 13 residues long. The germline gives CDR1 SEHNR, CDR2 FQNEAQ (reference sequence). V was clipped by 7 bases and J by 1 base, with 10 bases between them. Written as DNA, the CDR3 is TGTGCCAGCACCATTAACGCGAACACTGAAGCTTTCTTT. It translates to CASTINANTEAFF.

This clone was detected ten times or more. DNA for the CDR3: TGTGCCAGCAGCTTAAGAGGGGGAGCGGGAGTGTCATACGAGCAGTACTTC. It codes for CASSLRGGAGVSYEQYF. The gene calls are TRBV7-2 and TRBJ2-7; TRBD2 matches at 8 bases. Germline lookup yields CDR1 SGHTA and CDR2 FQGNSA. With V trimmed by 2 bases and J by 4 bases, 13 bases remained unmatched. This CDR3 is 17 amino acids long.

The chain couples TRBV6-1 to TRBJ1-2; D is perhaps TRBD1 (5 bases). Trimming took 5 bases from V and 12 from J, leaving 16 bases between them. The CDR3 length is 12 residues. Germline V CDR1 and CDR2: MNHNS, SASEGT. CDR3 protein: CASSLKRGSDTF. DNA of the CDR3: TGTGCCAGCAGTTTGAAGAGGGGATCGGACACCTTC.

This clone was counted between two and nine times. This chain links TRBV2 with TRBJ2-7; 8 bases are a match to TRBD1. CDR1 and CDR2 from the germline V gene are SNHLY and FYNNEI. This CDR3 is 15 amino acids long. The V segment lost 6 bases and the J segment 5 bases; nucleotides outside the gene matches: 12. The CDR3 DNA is TGTGCCAGCAGAACCGACTTGACAGGGGCCAACGAGCAGTACTTC. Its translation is CASRTDLTGANEQYF.

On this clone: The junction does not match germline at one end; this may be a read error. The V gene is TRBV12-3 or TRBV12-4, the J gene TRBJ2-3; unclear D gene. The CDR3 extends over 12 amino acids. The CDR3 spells CASTGVADTPYF. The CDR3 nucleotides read TGTGCCAGCACGGGCGTCGCAGATACGCCGTATTTT.

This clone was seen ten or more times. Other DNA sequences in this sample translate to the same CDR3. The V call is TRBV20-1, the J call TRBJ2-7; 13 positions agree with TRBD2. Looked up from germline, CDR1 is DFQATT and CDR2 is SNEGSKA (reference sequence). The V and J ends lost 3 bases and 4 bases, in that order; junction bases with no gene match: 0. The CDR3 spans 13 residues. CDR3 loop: CSARGLAGYEQYF. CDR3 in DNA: TGCAGTGCTAGGGGACTAGCGGGATACGAGCAGTACTTC.

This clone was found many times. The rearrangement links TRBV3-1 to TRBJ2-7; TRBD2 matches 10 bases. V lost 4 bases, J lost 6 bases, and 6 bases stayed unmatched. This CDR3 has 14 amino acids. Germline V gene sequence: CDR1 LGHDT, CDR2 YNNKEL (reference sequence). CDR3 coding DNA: TGTGCCAGCAGCCTAGGAGCGGGAGGGGGCGAGCAGTACTTC. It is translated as CASSLGAGGGEQYF.

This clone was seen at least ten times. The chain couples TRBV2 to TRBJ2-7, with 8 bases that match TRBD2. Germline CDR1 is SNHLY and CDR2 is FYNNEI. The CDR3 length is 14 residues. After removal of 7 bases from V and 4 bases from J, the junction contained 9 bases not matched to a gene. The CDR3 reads CASNKAGAEYEQYF. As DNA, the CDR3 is TGTGCCAGCAACAAAGCGGGAGCTGAGTACGAGCAGTACTTC. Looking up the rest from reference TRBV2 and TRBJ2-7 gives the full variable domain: EPEVTQTPSHQVTQMGQEVILRCVPISNHLYFYWYRQILGQKVEFLVSFYNNEISEKSEIFDDQFSVERPDGSNFTLKIRSTKLEDSAMYFCASNKAGAEYEQYFGPGTRLTVT.

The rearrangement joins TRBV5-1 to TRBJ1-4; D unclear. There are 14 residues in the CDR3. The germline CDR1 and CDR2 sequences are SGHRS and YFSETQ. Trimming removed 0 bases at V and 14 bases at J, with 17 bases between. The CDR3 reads CASSLGHQNERLFF. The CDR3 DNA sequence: TGCGCCAGCAGCTTGGGTCACCAGAATGAAAGGCTGTTTTTT.

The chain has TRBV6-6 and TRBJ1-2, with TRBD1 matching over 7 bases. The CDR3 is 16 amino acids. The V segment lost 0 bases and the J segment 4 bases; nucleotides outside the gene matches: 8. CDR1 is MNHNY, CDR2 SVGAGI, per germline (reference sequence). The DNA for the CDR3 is TGTGCCAGCAGTTACTCGGGAAACAGGGGTTTCTATGGCTACACCTTC. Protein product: CASSYSGNRGFYGYTF.

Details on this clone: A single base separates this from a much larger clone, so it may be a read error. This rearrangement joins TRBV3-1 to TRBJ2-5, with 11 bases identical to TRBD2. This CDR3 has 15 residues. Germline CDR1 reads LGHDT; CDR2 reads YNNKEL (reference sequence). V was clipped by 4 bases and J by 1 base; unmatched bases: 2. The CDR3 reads CASSLSGGVQETQYF. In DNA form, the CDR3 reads TGTGCCAGCAGCCTTAGCGGGGGGGTCCAAGAGACCCAGTACTTC.

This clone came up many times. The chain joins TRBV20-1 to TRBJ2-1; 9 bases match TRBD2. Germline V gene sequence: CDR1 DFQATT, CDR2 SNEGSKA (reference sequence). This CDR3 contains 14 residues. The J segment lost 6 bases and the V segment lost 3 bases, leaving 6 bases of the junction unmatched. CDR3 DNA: TGCAGTGCTAGGCGGGAGGGCGACTTCAATGAGCAGTTCTTC. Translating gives CSARREGDFNEQFF.

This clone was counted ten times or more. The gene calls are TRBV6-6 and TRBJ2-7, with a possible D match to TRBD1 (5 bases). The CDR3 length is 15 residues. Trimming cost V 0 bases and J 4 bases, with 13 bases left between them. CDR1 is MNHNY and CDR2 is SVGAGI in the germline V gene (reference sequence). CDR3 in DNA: TGTGCCAGCAGTTACTCTGGACAATATGGGTACGAGCAGTACTTC. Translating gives CASSYSGQYGYEQYF.

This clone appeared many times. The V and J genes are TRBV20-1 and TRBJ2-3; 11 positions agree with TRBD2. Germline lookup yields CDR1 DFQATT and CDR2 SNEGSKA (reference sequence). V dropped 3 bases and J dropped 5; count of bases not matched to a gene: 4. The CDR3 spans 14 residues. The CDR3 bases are TGCAGTGCTAGGAAACTAGCGGGAGAAGATACGCAGTATTTT. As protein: CSARKLAGEDTQYF.

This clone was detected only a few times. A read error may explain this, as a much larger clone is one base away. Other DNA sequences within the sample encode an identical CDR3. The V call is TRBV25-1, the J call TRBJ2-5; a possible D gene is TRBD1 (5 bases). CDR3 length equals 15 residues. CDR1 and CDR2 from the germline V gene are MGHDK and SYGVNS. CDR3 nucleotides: TGTGCCAGCAGTGAAGTGCCGACAGTCACGGAGACACAGTACTTC. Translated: CASSEVPTVTETQYF.

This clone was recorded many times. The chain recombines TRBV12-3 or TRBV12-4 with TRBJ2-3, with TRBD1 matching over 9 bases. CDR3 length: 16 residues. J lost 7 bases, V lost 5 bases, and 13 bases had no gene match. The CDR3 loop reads CASSSRTGAYENTQYF. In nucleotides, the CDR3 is TGTGCCAGCAGTAGCCGGACAGGGGCTTATGAGAATACGCAGTATTTT.

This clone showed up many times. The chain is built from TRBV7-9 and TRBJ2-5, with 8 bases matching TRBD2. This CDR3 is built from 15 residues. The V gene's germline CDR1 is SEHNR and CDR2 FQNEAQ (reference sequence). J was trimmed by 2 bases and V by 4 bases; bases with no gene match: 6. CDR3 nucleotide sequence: TGTGCCAGCAGCTCCTACCAGCGGGAGCAAGAGACCCAGTACTTC. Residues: CASSSYQREQETQYF.

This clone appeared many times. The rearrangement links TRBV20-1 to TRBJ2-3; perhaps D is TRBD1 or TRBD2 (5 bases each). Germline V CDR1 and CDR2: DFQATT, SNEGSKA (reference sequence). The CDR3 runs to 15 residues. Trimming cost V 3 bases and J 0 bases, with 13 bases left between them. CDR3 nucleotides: TGCAGTGCTAGGAGGGGCGGATCTAGCACAGATACGCAGTATTTT. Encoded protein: CSARRGGSSTDTQYF.

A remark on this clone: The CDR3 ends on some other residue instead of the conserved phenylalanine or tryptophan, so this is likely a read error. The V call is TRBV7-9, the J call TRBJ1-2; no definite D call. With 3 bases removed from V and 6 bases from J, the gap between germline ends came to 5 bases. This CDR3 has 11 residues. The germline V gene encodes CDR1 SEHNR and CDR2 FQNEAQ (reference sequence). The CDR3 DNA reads TGTGCCAGCAGCTTTACAGATGGCTACACCATC. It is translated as CASSFTDGYTI.

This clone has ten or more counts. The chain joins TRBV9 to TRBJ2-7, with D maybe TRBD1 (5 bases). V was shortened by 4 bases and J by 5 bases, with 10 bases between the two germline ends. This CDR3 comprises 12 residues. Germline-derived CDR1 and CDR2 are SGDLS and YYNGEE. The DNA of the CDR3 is TGTGCCAGCAGCACAGGCAGCCACGAGCAGTACTTC. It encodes CASSTGSHEQYF.

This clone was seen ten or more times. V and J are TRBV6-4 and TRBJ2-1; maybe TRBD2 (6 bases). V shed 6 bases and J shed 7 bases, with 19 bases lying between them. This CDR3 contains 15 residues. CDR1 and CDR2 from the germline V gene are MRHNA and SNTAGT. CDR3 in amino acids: CASRKLAGSKNEQFF. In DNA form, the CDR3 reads TGTGCCAGCAGAAAACTAGCCGGGAGCAAAAATGAGCAGTTCTTC.